This T cell receptor beta chain was retrieved from a study of T cell repertoires in cytomegalovirus infection. Study overall: Selected CMV epitopes included recently identified HLA-C-restricted ones as well as well-studied HLA-B-restricted ones. Carrying CMV and the relevant HLA type showed in public TCR beta signatures. Study-level results: HLA-C-restricted CMV-specific TCR beta clonotypes were dominant in the ex vivo response.

In regard to this clonotype: Antigen: not known.

TCRdb itself ran the reads through MiXCR, one entry per CDR3 protein. The table includes nearly 700,000 distinct CDR3 sequences, about 33% detected once. The sequence was obtained from a human donor in good health (CMV status not recorded). Some clones in this sample may be carry-over from other donors' samples. The sample here was cultured PBMCs, taken from culture after CMV antigen stimulation.

The CDR3 nucleotides are TGTGCCAGCAGCTTAGTCACAGGGGTGGATGCTGAAGCTTTCTTT. Encoded protein: CASSLVTGVDAEAFF. The chain links TRBV7-2 to TRBJ1-1, with TRBD1 matching over 7 bases. CDR1 is SGHTA, CDR2 FQGNSA, per germline. CDR3 size: 15 residues. The V segment lost 1 base and the J segment 6 bases; nucleotides outside the gene matches: 8.